A selection of T cell receptor beta chains follows, all from one sample in a study of cytomegalovirus exposure and HLA in healthy donors. Assay used: immunoSEQ multiplex PCR; TCRdb lists only in-frame clones, some missing. This sample has approximately 220,000 clones, with around 87% found just once. The sequenced sample was PBMCs. The receptors originated from a man between 18 and 29 years old in good health and CMV-seronegative. Both conserved end residues are part of each CDR3. D genes are given only for firm matches. Clone size is given for some rows only: seen once, a few or many times, or a class if the clone is expanded.

j_gene: TRBJ1-2
v_gene: TRBV6-5
abundance: NA
d_gene: TRBD1
CDR3aa: CASSHRDSVYGYTF
CDR3nt: TGTGCCAGCTCCCACCGGGACAGCGTTTATGGCTACACCTTC

j_gene: TRBJ2-3
v_gene: TRBV25-1
abundance: NA
d_gene: NA
CDR3aa: CASSVGTDTQYF
CDR3nt: TGTGCCAGCAGTGTAGGCACAGATACGCAGTATTTT

j_gene: TRBJ2-5
v_gene: TRBV2
abundance: NA
d_gene: TRBD2
CDR3aa: CASQLAGHQETQYF
CDR3nt: TGTGCCAGCCAACTAGCGGGACACCAAGAGACCCAGTACTTC

j_gene: TRBJ1-2
v_gene: TRBV7-8
abundance: NA
d_gene: TRBD1
CDR3aa: CASSPRGPGQGFGYTF
CDR3nt: TGTGCCAGCAGCCCTAGGGGTCCGGGACAGGGATTTGGCTACACCTTC

j_gene: TRBJ2-2
v_gene: TRBV4-1
abundance: NA
d_gene: TRBD1
CDR3aa: CASSRWTGEYTGELFF
CDR3nt: TGCGCCAGCAGCCGATGGACAGGGGAGTACACCGGGGAGCTGTTTTTT

j_gene: TRBJ1-1
v_gene: TRBV19
abundance: few
d_gene: TRBD1
CDR3aa: CASRGQPNTEAFF
CDR3nt: TGTGCCAGCCGGGGACAGCCGAACACTGAAGCTTTCTTT

j_gene: TRBJ2-7
v_gene: TRBV4-3
abundance: once
d_gene: NA
CDR3aa: CASSQDRAYEQYF
CDR3nt: TGCGCCAGCAGCCAAGATCGGGCCTACGAGCAGTACTTC

j_gene: TRBJ2-1
v_gene: TRBV18
abundance: NA
d_gene: NA
CDR3aa: CASSPSGVDSYNEQFF
CDR3nt: TGTGCCAGCTCACCATCAGGGGTGGACTCCTACAATGAGCAGTTCTTC

j_gene: TRBJ2-7
v_gene: TRBV4-3
abundance: few
d_gene: TRBD2
CDR3aa: CASSQRLAGLDEQYF
CDR3nt: TGCGCCAGCAGCCAAAGGCTAGCGGGATTAGACGAGCAGTACTTC

j_gene: TRBJ1-2
v_gene: TRBV28
abundance: NA
d_gene: TRBD1
CDR3aa: CASSWGQGALGYTF
CDR3nt: TGTGCCAGCAGTTGGGGACAGGGGGCATTGGGCTACACCTTC

j_gene: TRBJ1-2
v_gene: TRBV29-1
abundance: NA
d_gene: NA
CDR3aa: CSGKIANYGYTF
CDR3nt: TGCAGCGGCAAGATAGCTAACTATGGCTACACCTTC

j_gene: TRBJ2-2
v_gene: TRBV4-3
abundance: NA
d_gene: NA
CDR3aa: CASSYDRATGELFF
CDR3nt: TGCGCCAGCTCCTATGACAGAGCCACCGGGGAGCTGTTTTTT

j_gene: TRBJ1-1
v_gene: TRBV7-2
abundance: NA
d_gene: NA
CDR3aa: CASSLLRNTEAFF
CDR3nt: TGTGCCAGCAGCTTACTCCGGAACACTGAAGCTTTCTTT

j_gene: TRBJ2-2
v_gene: TRBV9
abundance: NA
d_gene: TRBD2
CDR3aa: CASSPGGPRTGELFF
CDR3nt: TGTGCCAGCAGTCCGGGGGGGCCGCGGACCGGGGAGCTGTTTTTT

j_gene: TRBJ2-2
v_gene: TRBV7-3
abundance: NA
d_gene: NA
CDR3aa: CASSPRHTGELFF
CDR3nt: TGTGCCAGCAGCCCTAGACACACCGGGGAGCTGTTTTTT

j_gene: TRBJ1-6
v_gene: TRBV4-2
abundance: medium-sized
d_gene: NA
CDR3aa: CASSQEEVSPLHF
CDR3nt: TGTGCCAGCAGCCAAGAAGAGGTTTCACCCCTCCACTTT

j_gene: TRBJ2-1
v_gene: TRBV6-5
abundance: NA
d_gene: NA
CDR3aa: CASSYSTSGLYNEQFF
CDR3nt: TGTGCCAGCAGTTACTCGACCAGCGGGCTCTACAATGAGCAGTTCTTC

j_gene: TRBJ2-1
v_gene: TRBV30
abundance: NA
d_gene: NA
CDR3aa: CAWSPAGGEQFF
CDR3nt: TGTGCCTGGAGTCCAGCCGGGGGTGAGCAGTTCTTC

j_gene: TRBJ2-7
v_gene: TRBV7-9
abundance: NA
d_gene: TRBD1
CDR3aa: CASSSIISGQGYEQYF
CDR3nt: TGTGCCAGCAGCTCTATAATATCGGGACAGGGGTACGAGCAGTACTTC

j_gene: TRBJ1-4
v_gene: TRBV7-2
abundance: NA
d_gene: TRBD1
CDR3aa: CASSLPGQGGEKLFF
CDR3nt: TGTGCCAGCAGCTTACCTGGACAGGGAGGAGAAAAACTGTTTTTT

j_gene: TRBJ1-3
v_gene: TRBV13
abundance: NA
d_gene: NA
CDR3aa: CASSLNTGLGNTIYF
CDR3nt: TGTGCCAGCAGCCTTAATACAGGCCTAGGAAACACCATATATTTT

j_gene: TRBJ1-1
v_gene: TRBV4-1
abundance: NA
d_gene: NA
CDR3aa: CASSQVTVNTEAFF
CDR3nt: TGCGCCAGCAGCCAAGTCACGGTGAACACTGAAGCTTTCTTT

j_gene: TRBJ2-7
v_gene: TRBV7-2
abundance: NA
d_gene: NA
CDR3aa: CASSLKTGTPTAYEQYF
CDR3nt: TGTGCCAGCAGCCTGAAAACCGGGACACCGACAGCCTACGAGCAGTACTTC

j_gene: TRBJ2-5
v_gene: TRBV4-2
abundance: NA
d_gene: NA
CDR3aa: CASSQDIYQETQYF
CDR3nt: TGTGCCAGCAGCCAAGATATTTACCAAGAGACCCAGTACTTC

j_gene: TRBJ1-6
v_gene: TRBV27
abundance: few
d_gene: TRBD1
CDR3aa: CASSYRGGSPLHF
CDR3nt: TGTGCCAGCAGTTACAGGGGTGGTTCACCCCTCCACTTT

j_gene: TRBJ2-4
v_gene: TRBV6-5
abundance: NA
d_gene: NA
CDR3aa: CASSYSRQGNIQYF
CDR3nt: TGTGCCAGCAGTTACTCGAGGCAGGGAAACATTCAGTACTTC

j_gene: TRBJ2-7
v_gene: TRBV19
abundance: NA
d_gene: TRBD1
CDR3aa: CASSGRQGTYEQYF
CDR3nt: TGTGCCAGTAGTGGAAGACAGGGAACCTACGAGCAGTACTTC

j_gene: TRBJ2-1
v_gene: TRBV9
abundance: NA
d_gene: NA
CDR3aa: CASSVVLSTPNEQFF
CDR3nt: TGTGCCAGCAGCGTAGTACTAAGTACCCCCAATGAGCAGTTCTTC

j_gene: TRBJ1-4
v_gene: TRBV4-3
abundance: NA
d_gene: TRBD1
CDR3aa: CASSQDRGNEKLFF
CDR3nt: TGCGCCAGCAGCCAGGACAGGGGGAATGAAAAACTGTTTTTT

j_gene: TRBJ1-5
v_gene: TRBV5-6
abundance: NA
d_gene: NA
CDR3aa: CASSSPTTGNQPQHF
CDR3nt: TGTGCCAGCAGCTCCCCCACTACGGGCAATCAGCCCCAGCATTTT

j_gene: TRBJ1-4
v_gene: TRBV28
abundance: NA
d_gene: NA
CDR3aa: CASSLLLEKLFF
CDR3nt: TGTGCCAGCAGTTTGTTATTAGAAAAACTGTTTTTT

j_gene: TRBJ1-1
v_gene: TRBV9
abundance: NA
d_gene: NA
CDR3aa: CASSGDSNEAFF
CDR3nt: TGTGCCAGCAGCGGAGACAGCAACGAAGCTTTCTTT

j_gene: TRBJ2-2
v_gene: TRBV6-5
abundance: NA
d_gene: TRBD2
CDR3aa: CASSYDGGRYTGELFF
CDR3nt: TGTGCCAGCAGCTACGACGGCGGGAGGTACACCGGGGAGCTGTTTTTT

j_gene: TRBJ2-3
v_gene: TRBV5-4
abundance: NA
d_gene: TRBD2
CDR3aa: CASFGGGTDTQYF
CDR3nt: TGTGCCAGCTTTGGGGGGGGCACAGATACGCAGTATTTT